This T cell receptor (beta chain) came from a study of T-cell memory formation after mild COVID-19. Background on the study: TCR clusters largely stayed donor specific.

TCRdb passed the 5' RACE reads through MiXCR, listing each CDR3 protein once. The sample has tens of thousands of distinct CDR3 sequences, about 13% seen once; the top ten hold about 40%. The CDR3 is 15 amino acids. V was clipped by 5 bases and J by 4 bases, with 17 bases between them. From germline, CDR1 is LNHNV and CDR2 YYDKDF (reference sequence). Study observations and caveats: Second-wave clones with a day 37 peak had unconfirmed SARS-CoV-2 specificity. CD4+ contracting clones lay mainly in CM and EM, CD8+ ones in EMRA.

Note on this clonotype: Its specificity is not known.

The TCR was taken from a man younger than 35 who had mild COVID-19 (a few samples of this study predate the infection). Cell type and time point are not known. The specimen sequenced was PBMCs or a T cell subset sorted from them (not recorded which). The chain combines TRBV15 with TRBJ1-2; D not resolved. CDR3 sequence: CATSVSRSGSYGYTF. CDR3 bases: TGTGCCACCAGCGTATCCCGTTCGGGTAGCTATGGCTACACCTTC.